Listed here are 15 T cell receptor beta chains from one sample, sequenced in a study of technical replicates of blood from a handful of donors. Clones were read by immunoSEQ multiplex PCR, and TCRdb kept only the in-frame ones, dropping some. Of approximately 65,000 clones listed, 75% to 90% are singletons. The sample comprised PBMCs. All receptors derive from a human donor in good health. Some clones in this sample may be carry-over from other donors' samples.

This chain's CDR3 is CASSEGLAGSYEQYF. CDR3 DNA sequence: TGTGCCAGCAGCGAGGGGTTAGCGGGCTCCTACGAGCAGTACTTC. This chain links TRBV7-6 with TRBJ2-7; 7 nucleotides align to TRBD2. The CDR3 totals 15 residues. V gave up 5 bases and J gave up 0 bases; unmatched junction bases: 7. Germline values: CDR1 SGHVS, CDR2 FNYEAQ. The full variable domain, in which reference TRBV7-6 and TRBJ2-7 provide the parts outside the CDR3, is GAGVSQSPRYKVTKRGQDVALRCDPISGHVSLYWYRQALGQGPEFLTYFNYEAQQDKSGLPNDRFSAERPEGSISTLTIQRTEQRDSAMYRCASSEGLAGSYEQYFGPGTRLTVT.

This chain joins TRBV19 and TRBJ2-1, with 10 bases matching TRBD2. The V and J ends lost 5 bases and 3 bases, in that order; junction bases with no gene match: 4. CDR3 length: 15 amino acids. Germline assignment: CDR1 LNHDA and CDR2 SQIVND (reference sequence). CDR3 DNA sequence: TGTGCCAGTAGTGAGCTAGCGGGGGACTACAATGAGCAGTTCTTC. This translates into CASSELAGDYNEQFF.

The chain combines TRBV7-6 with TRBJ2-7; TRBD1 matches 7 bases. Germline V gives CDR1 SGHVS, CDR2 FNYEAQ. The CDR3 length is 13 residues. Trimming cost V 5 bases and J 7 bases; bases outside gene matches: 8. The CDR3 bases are TGTGCCAGCAGCGGAGACAGGGTGGGGGAGCAGTACTTC. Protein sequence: CASSGDRVGEQYF. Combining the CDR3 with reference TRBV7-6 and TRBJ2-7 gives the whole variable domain GAGVSQSPRYKVTKRGQDVALRCDPISGHVSLYWYRQALGQGPEFLTYFNYEAQQDKSGLPNDRFSAERPEGSISTLTIQRTEQRDSAMYRCASSGDRVGEQYFGPGTRLTVT.

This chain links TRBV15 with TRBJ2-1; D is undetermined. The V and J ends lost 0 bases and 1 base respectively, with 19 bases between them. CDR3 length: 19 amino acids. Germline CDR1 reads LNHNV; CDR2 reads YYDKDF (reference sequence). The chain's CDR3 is CATSRDRGARQISYNEQFF. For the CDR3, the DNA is TGTGCCACCAGCAGAGATCGAGGTGCGCGGCAGATATCCTACAATGAGCAGTTCTTC.

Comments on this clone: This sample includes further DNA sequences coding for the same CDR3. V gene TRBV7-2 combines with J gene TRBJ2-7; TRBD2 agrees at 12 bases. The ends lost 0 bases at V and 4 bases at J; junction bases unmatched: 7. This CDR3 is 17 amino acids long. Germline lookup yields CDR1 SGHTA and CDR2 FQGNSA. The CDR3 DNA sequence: TGTGCCAGCAGCTTAGCGGGACTAGCGGGCGACCCGTACGAGCAGTACTTC. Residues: CASSLAGLAGDPYEQYF.

CDR3 nucleotide sequence: TGTGCCAGCAGCGCGCCTCGCTTGGACAGGGGGACAGATACGCAGTATTTT. Its translation is CASSAPRLDRGTDTQYF. The rearrangement links TRBV7-3 to TRBJ2-3, with 10 bases fitting TRBD1. The V and J ends lost 5 bases and 3 bases, in that order; junction bases with no gene match: 11. CDR1 and CDR2 (germline): SGHTA, FQGTGA. The CDR3 contains 17 residues.

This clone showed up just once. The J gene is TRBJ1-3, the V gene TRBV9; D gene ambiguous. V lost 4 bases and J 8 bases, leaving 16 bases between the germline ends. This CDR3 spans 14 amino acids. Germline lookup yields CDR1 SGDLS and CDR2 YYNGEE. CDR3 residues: CASSPSGQRDTIYF. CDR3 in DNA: TGTGCCAGCAGCCCTTCCGGCCAGAGGGACACCATATATTTT.

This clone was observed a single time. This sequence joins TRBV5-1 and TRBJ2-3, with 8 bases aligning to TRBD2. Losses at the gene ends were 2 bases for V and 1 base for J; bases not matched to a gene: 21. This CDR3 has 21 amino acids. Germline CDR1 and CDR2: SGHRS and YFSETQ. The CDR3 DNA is TGCGCCAGCAGCTTTCCAGCGGGAGAACCCTTCGATCTTGGGGGCACAGATACGCAGTATTTT. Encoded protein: CASSFPAGEPFDLGGTDTQYF. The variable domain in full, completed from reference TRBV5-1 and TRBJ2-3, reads KAGVTQTPRYLIKTRGQQVTLSCSPISGHRSVSWYQQTPGQGLQFLFEYFSETQRNKGNFPGRFSGRQFSNSRSEMNVSTLELGDSALYLCASSFPAGEPFDLGGTDTQYFGPGTRLTVL.

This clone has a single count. CDR3 DNA sequence: TGTGCCAGCAGCTCCCAAAGCACAGATACGCAGTATTTT. Residues: CASSSQSTDTQYF. The V and J genes are TRBV5-4 and TRBJ2-3; D not resolved. CDR3 length: 13 residues. Germline CDR1 SGHNT, CDR2 YYREEE (reference sequence). Trimming removed 3 bases at V and 0 bases at J, with 5 bases between. Using reference TRBV5-4 and TRBJ2-3 for the parts outside the CDR3, the full variable domain is ETGVTQSPTHLIKTRGQQVTLRCSSQSGHNTVSWYQQALGQGPQFIFQYYREEENGRGNFPPRFSGLQFPNYSSELNVNALELDDSALYLCASSSQSTDTQYFGPGTRLTVL.

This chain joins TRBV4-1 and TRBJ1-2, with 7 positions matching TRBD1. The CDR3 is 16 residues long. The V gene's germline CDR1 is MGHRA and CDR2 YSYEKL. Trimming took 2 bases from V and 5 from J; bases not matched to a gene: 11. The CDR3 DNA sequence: TGCGCCAGCAGCCAATCCCCCCCCGGGACAGTATATGGCTACACCTTC. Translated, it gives CASSQSPPGTVYGYTF.

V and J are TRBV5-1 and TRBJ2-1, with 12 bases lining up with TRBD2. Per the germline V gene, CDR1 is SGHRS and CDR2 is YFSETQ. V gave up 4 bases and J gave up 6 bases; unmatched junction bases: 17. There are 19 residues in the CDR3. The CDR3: CASSPSLGFLAGGRNEQFF. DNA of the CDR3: TGCGCCAGCAGCCCGTCGCTTGGGTTCCTAGCGGGAGGGCGCAATGAGCAGTTCTTC.

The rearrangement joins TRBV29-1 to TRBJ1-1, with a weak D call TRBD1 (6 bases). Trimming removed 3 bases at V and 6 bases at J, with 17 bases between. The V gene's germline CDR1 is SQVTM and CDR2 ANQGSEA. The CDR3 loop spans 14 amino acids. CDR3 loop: CSVDRGGVEAEAFF. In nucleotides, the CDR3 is TGCAGCGTTGACAGGGGTGGAGTGGAGGCTGAAGCTTTCTTT.

CDR3 in DNA: TGTGCCAGCAGCCCGTTCGGAGGAGCCTACGAGCAGTACTTC. Protein: CASSPFGGAYEQYF. This sequence joins TRBV7-2 and TRBJ2-7, with D possibly being TRBD2 (5 bases). Trimming took off 5 bases at V and 2 bases at J, with 13 bases between the two ends. The CDR3 loop spans 14 amino acids. Germline assignment: CDR1 SGHTA and CDR2 FQGNSA. The full variable domain, completed using reference TRBV7-2 and TRBJ2-7, is GAGVSQSPSNKVTEKGKDVELRCDPISGHTALYWYRQSLGQGLEFLIYFQGNSAPDKSGLPSDRFSAERTGGSVSTLTIQRTQQEDSAVYLCASSPFGGAYEQYFGPGTRLTVT.

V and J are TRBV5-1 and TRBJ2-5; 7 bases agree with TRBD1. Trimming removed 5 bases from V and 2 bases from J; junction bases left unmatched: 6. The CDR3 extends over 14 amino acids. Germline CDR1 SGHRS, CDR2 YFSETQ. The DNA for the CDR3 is TGCGCCAGCAGTAGCCAGGGGGTACAAGAGACCCAGTACTTC. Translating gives CASSSQGVQETQYF.

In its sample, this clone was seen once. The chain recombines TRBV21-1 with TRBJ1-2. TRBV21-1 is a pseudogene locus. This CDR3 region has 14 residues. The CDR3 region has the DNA TGTGCCAGCAGCAAAATTCTAGGTTCCTATGGCTACACCTTC. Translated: CASSKILGSYGYTF.